The rows below give T cell receptor beta chains drawn from one sample of a study of T-cell memory formation after mild COVID-19. TCRdb passed the 5' RACE reads through MiXCR, listing each CDR3 protein once. The sample includes approximately 410,000 distinct CDR3 sequences, around a quarter of them seen just once. The sequenced sample was PBMCs or a T cell subset sorted from them (not recorded which). The receptor source for this set is an adult woman who had mild COVID-19 (a few samples of this study predate the infection). Cell type and time point are not known. CDR3s include the opening cysteine and the closing phenylalanine or tryptophan. The D gene is left open where the match is weak. Clone size is shown for a subset of rows, as once, few, many or a class of expanded clone.

d_call j_call clone_size v_call cdr3_nt cdr3_aa
TRBD1 TRBJ2-5 many TRBV7-9 TGTGCCAGCAGCTCCTGGGACAGGAGCCAAGAGACCCAGTACTTC CASSSWDRSQETQYF
- TRBJ1-1 few TRBV30 TGTGCCTGGAGTACGACAGAGAACACTGAAGCTTTCTTT CAWSTTENTEAFF
TRBD1 TRBJ2-2 - TRBV5-4 TGTGCCAGCAGCTACGAATTAACGATGACAGGGGCTGGGGAGCTGTTTTTT CASSYELTMTGAGELFF
- TRBJ1-5 few TRBV2 TGTGCCAGCTATCCGAGGGAAGGCGGGCAGCCCCAGCATTTT CASYPREGGQPQHF
- TRBJ2-6 many TRBV5-5 TGTGCCAGCAGCTGGTACTCAGGGACTGGGGCCAACGTCCTGACTTTC CASSWYSGTGANVLTF
- TRBJ1-1 - TRBV5-6 TGTGCCAGCAGCTTACCGGGGGACACTGAAGCTTTCTTT CASSLPGDTEAFF
- TRBJ2-7 - TRBV20-1 TGCAGTGCTAGAGCAAGACTAGAAGCCTACGAGCAGTACTTC CSARARLEAYEQYF
TRBD1 TRBJ1-1 few TRBV5-1 TGCGCCAGCAGCTCTGACAGGGCTTTTGAAGCTTTCTTT CASSSDRAFEAFF
- TRBJ2-1 - TRBV5-1 TGCGCCAGCAGCTTGGAGTTTGCGGGTGAGCAGTTCTTC CASSLEFAGEQFF
- TRBJ1-1 - TRBV2 TGTGCCAGCAGTGAAAGGGCAGACCTGAACACTGAAGCTTTCTTT CASSERADLNTEAFF
TRBD2 TRBJ2-7 - TRBV12-3/TRBV12-4 TGTGCCAGCAGCCCTAGCGGGGGGGCCCACGAGCAGTACTTC CASSPSGGAHEQYF
TRBD1 TRBJ2-3 - TRBV29-1 TGCAGCGTGGATGGGGGACAGAGGACAGATACGCAGTATTTT CSVDGGQRTDTQYF
- TRBJ2-7 few TRBV7-9 TGTGCCAGCAGCGACTGGAGCGAGCAGTACTTC CASSDWSEQYF
- TRBJ1-5 - TRBV24-1 TGTGCCACCAGCGCAGCGGGGGCGCGGGGTCAGCCCCAGCATTTT CATSAAGARGQPQHF
TRBD1 TRBJ1-3 - TRBV29-1 TGCAGCGTTGAAGACAGGGGGGATGGAAACACCATATATTTT CSVEDRGDGNTIYF
- TRBJ2-7 few TRBV7-2 TGTGCCAGCAGCTCAATAAACAGCAGGGTTTCTGCCTACGAGCAGTACTTC CASSSINSRVSAYEQYF
TRBD1 TRBJ1-2 - TRBV12-3/TRBV12-4 TGTGCCAGCAGTTTTGGGACAGGGACGCCGGGGTATGGCTACACCTTC CASSFGTGTPGYGYTF
- TRBJ2-7 - TRBV18 TGTGCCAGCTCACCAACCTCTCTGACGAAGCAGTACTTC CASSPTSLTKQYF
TRBD2 TRBJ2-1 few TRBV9 TGTGCCAGCAGCGTCCAATCGGGACTAGCGGACAATGAGCAGTTCTTC CASSVQSGLADNEQFF
TRBD2 TRBJ2-1 - TRBV27 TGTGCCAGCAGTTCCCGACTAGCGGGGATAGAGCAGTTCTTC CASSSRLAGIEQFF
TRBD1 TRBJ2-5 many TRBV29-1 TGCAGCGTTGTTCCAGGGGGCCCGGAGACCCAGTACTTC CSVVPGGPETQYF
TRBD1 TRBJ2-3 - TRBV5-1 TGCGCCAGCAGGACCGGGACAGGGGAGATCACTAGCACAGATACGCAGTATTTT CASRTGTGEITSTDTQYF
TRBD2 TRBJ2-7 once TRBV11-3 TGTGCCAGCAGCTTGGAGGGACTAGGTGGATACGAGCAGTACTTC CASSLEGLGGYEQYF
- TRBJ1-2 - TRBV15 TGTGCCACCAGCTTCGGGGGCTATGGCTACACCTTC CATSFGGYGYTF
- TRBJ2-6 many TRBV7-3 TGTGCCAGCAGCCTACCCAGCTCTGGGGCCAACGTCCTGACTTTC CASSLPSSGANVLTF
TRBD1 TRBJ2-3 - TRBV4-2 TGTGCCAGCAGCCGGACAGGGGGCCACGGCACAGATACGCAGTATTTT CASSRTGGHGTDTQYF
- TRBJ1-1 few TRBV7-9 TGTGCCAGCAGCTTAGTCACGGAACAGGACGAGGCTTTCTTT CASSLVTEQDEAFF
TRBD1 TRBJ2-1 - TRBV30 TGTGCCTGGAGTGTACTCGACCGGACAGGGTCAAAGTTCTTC CAWSVLDRTGSKFF
TRBD2 TRBJ2-1 - TRBV6-5 TGTGCCAGCAGCCTACTAGCGGGGCTCTACAATGAGCAGTTCTTC CASSLLAGLYNEQFF
- TRBJ2-1 - TRBV29-1 TGCAGCGTTTCCCGACCCCCGGGATTTAATGAGCAGTTCTTC CSVSRPPGFNEQFF
TRBD1 TRBJ2-3 few TRBV10-3 TGTGCCATCAGTGATCTAGCAGGGGGCGCGACAGATACGCAGTATTTT CAISDLAGGATDTQYF
TRBD1 TRBJ2-7 - TRBV10-3 TGTGCCATCAGTGGGTCCGACAGGGGCGAGCAGTACTTC CAISGSDRGEQYF
- TRBJ2-7 few TRBV15 TGTGCCACCAGCGCCACAGCCGTCTCCTACGAGCAGTACTTC CATSATAVSYEQYF
- TRBJ2-1 few TRBV6-2/TRBV6-3 TGTGCCAGCAGCCCCCCAGGACTACTGAGTTACAATGAGCAGTTCTTC CASSPPGLLSYNEQFF
- TRBJ2-1 many TRBV7-2 TGTGCCAGCAGCTTATCGGTTAGCTCCTACAATGAGCAGTTCTTC CASSLSVSSYNEQFF
TRBD1 TRBJ2-3 - TRBV28 TGTGCCAGCAGTTTTCAATTCCGGGACAGGCTCAGCACAGATACGCAGTATTTT CASSFQFRDRLSTDTQYF
- TRBJ2-4 few TRBV12-3/TRBV12-4 TGTGCCAGCAGTCCCGTCGGAGACATTCAGTACTTC CASSPVGDIQYF
- TRBJ1-2 - TRBV6-5 TGTGCCAGCAGTTACTCGGGGACATTTAACTATGGCTACACCTTC CASSYSGTFNYGYTF
- TRBJ1-2 few TRBV15 TGTGCCACCAGCACACTCGAGGACCCCGGGCCTAATGGCTACACCTTC CATSTLEDPGPNGYTF
- TRBJ1-5 - TRBV5-5 TGTGCCAGCAGCACGACCGACAGATACAATCAGCCCCAGCATTTT CASSTTDRYNQPQHF
- TRBJ1-2 - TRBV20-1 TGCAGTGCTAGAGGGCAGGTCTTAAACTATGGCTACACCTTC CSARGQVLNYGYTF
- TRBJ2-3 once TRBV20-1 TGCAGTGCTAGAGATCTGAAGGGGGGGCGGACCACAGATACGCAGTATTTT CSARDLKGGRTTDTQYF
- TRBJ1-2 - TRBV20-1 TGCAGTGCTTCCAGAGGTGGCTACACCTTC CSASRGGYTF
TRBD1 TRBJ2-2 - TRBV11-1 TGTGCCAGCAGCCCTCGGACAGGGGGCAACACCGGGGAGCTGTTTTTT CASSPRTGGNTGELFF
TRBD1 TRBJ2-4 few TRBV5-1 TGCGCCAGCAGCGACAGGGACACCAAAAACATTCAGTACTTC CASSDRDTKNIQYF
- TRBJ1-1 many TRBV4-1 TGCGCCAGCAGCCAAGGGGGAGGTTTAGGCACTGAAGCTTTCTTT CASSQGGGLGTEAFF
TRBD1 TRBJ1-4 - TRBV2 TGTGCCAGCAGTGACCAGGGGGCGCTGAATGAAAAACTGTTTTTT CASSDQGALNEKLFF
TRBD1 TRBJ1-2 few TRBV12-3/TRBV12-4 TGTGCCAGCAGTTTGAGACAGGGAGGCTACACCTTC CASSLRQGGYTF
- TRBJ2-1 few TRBV9 TGTGCCAGCAGCGTAGGTTCAAATGAGCAGTTCTTC CASSVGSNEQFF
TRBD1 TRBJ2-5 few TRBV11-2 TGTGCCAGCAGCTGGGGACAGACAGAGACCCAGTACTTC CASSWGQTETQYF
- TRBJ1-1 - TRBV6-2/TRBV6-3 TGTGCCAGCAGTTACACCCGCCTCAGGGGCACTGAAGCTTTCTTT CASSYTRLRGTEAFF
TRBD2 TRBJ2-3 - TRBV2 TGTGCCAGCAACTTAGCGGGCCGCACAGATACGCAGTATTTT CASNLAGRTDTQYF
- TRBJ1-1 - TRBV9 TGTGCCAGCACCGAGTCAGGGCTGTTCACTGAAGCTTTCTTT CASTESGLFTEAFF
TRBD2 TRBJ2-2 - TRBV7-3 TGTGCCAGCAGCTTCATTCGGGAGGGCGCCGGGGAGCTGTTTTTT CASSFIREGAGELFF
- TRBJ2-7 - TRBV12-3/TRBV12-4 TGTGCCAGCAGTTCCCAAACGGGATCCCCCTACGAGCAGTACTTC CASSSQTGSPYEQYF